This entry lists 24 T cell receptor beta chains sequenced from one sample in a study of T cell repertoires in cytomegalovirus infection. TCRdb reprocessed the reads via MiXCR and lists one record per CDR3 protein. This repertoire shows 110,000 or so distinct CDR3 sequences, over 30% found once; its top ten account for more than 35%. No cognate antigen is known for these TCRs. The material was CD8+ T cells from cultured PBMCs, obtained from culture after CMV antigen stimulation. The source of these receptors is a human donor in good health (CMV status not recorded). Some clones in this sample may be carry-over from other donors' samples.

The rearrangement joins TRBV27 to TRBJ1-2, with 10 bases aligning to TRBD1. This CDR3 spans 14 amino acids. Trimming at V came to 6 bases and at J to 8 bases, leaving 9 bases not matched to a gene. Germline assignment: CDR1 MNHEY and CDR2 SMNVEV (reference sequence). The chain's CDR3 is CASSPGTGVGGYTF. The CDR3 DNA reads as TGTGCCAGCAGCCCTGGGACAGGGGTAGGCGGCTACACCTTC.

This clonotype showed up many times. The J gene is TRBJ2-3, the V gene TRBV12-3 or TRBV12-4; D not resolved. There are 15 residues in the CDR3. Trimming removed 3 bases at V and 4 bases at J, with 14 bases between. CDR3 protein: CASSFLGERPDTQYF. Written as DNA, the CDR3 is TGTGCCAGCAGTTTCTTAGGAGAGAGGCCAGATACGCAGTATTTT.

The chain recombines TRBV12-3 or TRBV12-4 with TRBJ2-1; perhaps TRBD1 as D (6 bases). This CDR3 spans 12 amino acids. Deletions cut 8 bases from V and 7 bases from J, with 12 bases between. The CDR3 reads CASHPQGNEQFF. CDR3 coding DNA: TGTGCCAGCCACCCACAGGGAAATGAGCAGTTCTTC.

The chain combines TRBV12-3 or TRBV12-4 with TRBJ2-7, with D uncertain. The germline V and J ends were trimmed by 5 bases and 3 bases, with 11 bases remaining between them. The length of the CDR3 is 13 residues. DNA for the CDR3: TGTGCCAGCAGTGGTGGTCGATTCTACGAGCAGTACTTC. Its protein product is CASSGGRFYEQYF.

Remarks on this clonotype: The junction departs from germline at one end; a sequencing error may be responsible. The chain recombines TRBV19 with TRBJ1-1; D is ambiguous. The CDR3 is 11 amino acids. The V gene's germline CDR1 is LNHDA and CDR2 SQIVND (reference sequence). The CDR3 bases are TGTGCCAGTAGTAAAAACACTGAAGATTTCTTT. It translates to CASSKNTEDFF.

The rearrangement uses TRBV7-9 and TRBJ1-2, with 9 bases that match TRBD1. V was clipped by 1 base and J by 4 bases; unmatched bases: 4. There are 15 residues in the CDR3. Germline V gene sequence: CDR1 SEHNR, CDR2 FQNEAQ (reference sequence). The CDR3 protein is CASSLGDRDFYGYTF. The DNA of the CDR3 is TGTGCCAGCAGCTTAGGGGACAGGGACTTCTATGGCTACACCTTC.

This clonotype was counted only a few times. This rearrangement joins TRBV7-6 to TRBJ2-3, with D perhaps given as TRBD1 or TRBD2 (6 bases each). Trimming shortened V by 6 bases and J by 3 bases, and 13 bases separated the two germline ends. Per germline, CDR1 SGHVS and CDR2 FNYEAQ. The CDR3 spans 14 residues. As DNA, the CDR3 is TGTGCCAGCAGAGGAGGGGGGCCGACAGATACGCAGTATTTT. Translating gives CASRGGGPTDTQYF.

The chain has TRBV27 and TRBJ1-3; tentative D call: TRBD1 (5 bases). Between the trimmed V and J ends, which lost 6 bases and 0 bases, there was a span of 12 bases. Germline values: CDR1 MNHEY, CDR2 SMNVEV (reference sequence). The CDR3 extends over 15 amino acids. In DNA form, the CDR3 reads TGTGCCAGCAGGCCGGGGACTTACTCTGGAAACACCATATATTTT. This translates into CASRPGTYSGNTIYF.

This clonotype was picked up many times. V usage is TRBV7-9 and J usage is TRBJ1-5, with D perhaps matching TRBD1 (5 bases). CDR3 length equals 12 residues. CDR1 and CDR2 (germline): SEHNR, FQNEAQ (reference sequence). The V and J ends lost 2 bases and 13 bases respectively, with 12 bases between them. CDR3 nucleotides: TGTGCCAGCAGCTTACGTTTAGGGGTTCAGCATTTT. Encoded protein: CASSLRLGVQHF.

This clonotype occurred a few times. V gene TRBV12-3 or TRBV12-4 combines with J gene TRBJ2-2; the D gene is possibly TRBD1 (5 bases). The CDR3 is 14 amino acids. V gave up 6 bases and J gave up 1 base, with 9 bases separating them. The CDR3 region has the DNA TGTGCCAGCAGAGTGGACAAGAACACCGGGGAGCTGTTTTTT. Its translation: CASRVDKNTGELFF.

The chain combines TRBV6-1 with TRBJ1-6; TRBD1 is a possible D gene (6 bases). CDR1 and CDR2 (germline): MNHNS, SASEGT. Trimming took 10 bases from V and 1 from J, leaving 14 bases between them. The CDR3 has 15 amino acids. The DNA for the CDR3 is TGTGCCACCCCGGTCGACAGGTCCTATAATTCACCCCTCCACTTT. This gives the protein CATPVDRSYNSPLHF.

The chain combines TRBV4-1 with TRBJ2-5, with D perhaps TRBD1 (6 bases). The V end lost 1 base, the J end lost 1 base, and 10 bases lay between the germline ends. This CDR3 is built from 15 residues. Looked up from germline, CDR1 is MGHRA and CDR2 is YSYEKL. As DNA, the CDR3 is TGCGCCAGCAGCCAAGCAGGGGTACCCCAAGAGACCCAGTACTTC. Translated: CASSQAGVPQETQYF.

This chain uses TRBV4-3 with TRBJ2-3; D ambiguous. The CDR3 is 15 residues long. Germline loops: CDR1 LGHNA, CDR2 YSLEER. The ends were cut back, 1 base at V and 0 bases at J, with 8 bases in the middle. The CDR3 DNA follows: TGCGCCAGCAGCCAAGGTTCCGGTAGCACAGATACGCAGTATTTT. Translation gives CASSQGSGSTDTQYF.

The sample holds many counts of this clonotype. The chain joins TRBV7-6 to TRBJ2-2; 7 nucleotides align to TRBD2. Germline lookup yields CDR1 SGHVS and CDR2 FNYEAQ. The CDR3 is 16 residues long. The trim removed 2 bases at V and 2 bases at J, leaving 5 bases unmatched. The chain's CDR3 is CASSLTAGDNTGELFF. CDR3 nucleotides: TGTGCCAGCAGCTTAACGGCGGGGGACAACACCGGGGAGCTGTTTTTT. Using reference TRBV7-6 and TRBJ2-2 for the parts outside the CDR3, the full variable domain is GAGVSQSPRYKVTKRGQDVALRCDPISGHVSLYWYRQALGQGPEFLTYFNYEAQQDKSGLPNDRFSAERPEGSISTLTIQRTEQRDSAMYRCASSLTAGDNTGELFFGEGSRLTVL.

This clonotype came up once. The V and J genes are TRBV9 and TRBJ1-5; D might be TRBD1 (5 bases). The CDR3 loop spans 17 amino acids. Trimming pared 0 bases from V and 1 base from J, leaving 14 bases between. The germline CDR1 and CDR2 sequences are SGDLS and YYNGEE. The CDR3, as DNA: TGTGCCAGCAGCGTAGCGCCGGGGGAATGGAGCAATCAGCCCCAGCATTTT. Translated: CASSVAPGEWSNQPQHF.

This clonotype was found a few times. The CDR3, as DNA: TGTGCCAGCAGGACAGGGGAAAGCTATGGCTACACCTTC. This encodes CASRTGESYGYTF. V gene TRBV11-2 combines with J gene TRBJ1-2; TRBD1 matches at 8 bases. The V gene's germline CDR1 is SGHAT and CDR2 FQNNGV. This CDR3 spans 13 amino acids. The junction had 4 bases not matched to a gene; V was cut back by 6 bases and J by 4 bases.

The J gene is TRBJ1-6, the V gene TRBV7-9; D perhaps matches TRBD1 (5 bases). The CDR3 has 14 residues. From germline, CDR1 is SEHNR and CDR2 FQNEAQ (reference sequence). In DNA form, the CDR3 reads TGTCTTCCGGGACCAATCTCCTATAATTCACCCCTCCACTTT. Translated: CLPGPISYNSPLHF.

This clonotype was found a few times. The V and J genes are TRBV29-1 and TRBJ1-4; the D gene is possibly TRBD1 (5 bases). In germline, CDR1 is SQVTM, CDR2 ANQGSEA. V lost 7 bases to trimming and J lost 8 bases, with 17 bases between them. This CDR3 has 13 residues. DNA for the CDR3: TGCAGCGCTGGGGGATGGGGCGGCGAAAAACTGTTTTTT. Amino acids: CSAGGWGGEKLFF.

This clonotype was observed a few times. The CDR3 coding sequence is TGTGCCAGCAGCCACCCAGGTAGTACCTCTGGGGCCAACGTCCTGACTTTC. Protein: CASSHPGSTSGANVLTF. The J gene is TRBJ2-6, the V gene TRBV5-4; D ambiguous. V was clipped by 4 bases and J by 0 bases, with 14 bases between them. CDR1 SGHNT and CDR2 YYREEE come from the germline V gene (reference sequence). The CDR3 length is 17 residues.

The chain has TRBV7-9 and TRBJ1-4; D is ambiguous. This CDR3 region has 13 residues. V was shortened by 1 base and J by 3 bases, with 3 bases between the two germline ends. Germline values: CDR1 SEHNR, CDR2 FQNEAQ (reference sequence). Here the CDR3 reads CASSLDSNEKLFF. The CDR3 region has the DNA TGTGCCAGCAGCTTAGACTCTAATGAAAAACTGTTTTTT.

V and J are TRBV20-1 and TRBJ2-1; D is ambiguous. Germline V gene sequence: CDR1 DFQATT, CDR2 SNEGSKA (reference sequence). Trimming pared 0 bases from V and 9 bases from J, leaving 6 bases between. The CDR3 loop spans 11 amino acids. CDR3 sequence (DNA): TGCAGTGCTAGAGAGGTCCGTGAGCAGTTCTTC. Protein sequence: CSAREVREQFF.

In its sample, this clonotype was seen a few times. CDR3: CASSLGETEAFF. The CDR3 coding sequence is TGTGCCAGCAGCTTAGGGGAAACTGAAGCTTTCTTT. The V call is TRBV7-6, the J call TRBJ1-1; D uncertain. The CDR3 length is 12 residues. Germline CDR1 is SGHVS and CDR2 is FNYEAQ. The germline V and J ends were trimmed by 1 base and 5 bases, with 5 bases remaining between them.

The table lists this clonotype with a count of one. This sequence joins TRBV7-9 and TRBJ1-5; possibly TRBD1 for D (6 bases). Germline assignment: CDR1 SEHNR and CDR2 FQNEAQ (reference sequence). The V gene lost 5 bases and the J gene lost 5 bases, with 13 bases spanning the gap. The CDR3 loop spans 14 amino acids. The CDR3 DNA reads TGTGCCAGCAGCAGCGGGCAGGGGTATCAGCCCCAGCATTTT. This codes for CASSSGQGYQPQHF.

This clonotype has only a few counts. This chain joins TRBV19 and TRBJ2-5; tentatively, D is TRBD1 or TRBD2 (5 bases each). This CDR3 comprises 15 residues. The germline V and J ends were trimmed by 3 bases and 4 bases, with 15 bases remaining between them. Per the germline V gene, CDR1 is LNHDA and CDR2 is SQIVND (reference sequence). The CDR3 loop is CASSIGMLTAETQYF. The CDR3 coding sequence is TGTGCCAGTAGTATCGGGATGTTGACAGCAGAGACCCAGTACTTC.